The 9 T cell receptor beta chains listed next were all sequenced from one sample in a study of breast tumors, draining lymph nodes, adjacent tissues. TCRdb re-analysed the multiplex PCR reads in MiXCR, keeping a single row per CDR3 protein. This sample has fewer than 8,000 distinct CDR3 sequences, with approximately 41% found just once. The specimen sequenced was tumor-adjacent breast tissue. These receptors originate from a female donor with breast cancer. Some clones in this sample may be carry-over from other donors' samples.

In its sample, this clonotype ranks as medium-sized. This chain uses TRBV10-1 with TRBJ2-7; the D is unclear. The CDR3 is 14 amino acids. V shed 4 bases and J shed 2 bases, with 12 bases lying between them. Germline loops: CDR1 WNHNN, CDR2 SYGVQD (reference sequence). The CDR3 DNA is TGCGCCAGCAGTGGGGCCCAGGCTACCTACGAGCAGTACTTC. The encoded protein is CASSGAQATYEQYF.

As to this clonotype: The CDR3 carries no conserved terminal phenylalanine or tryptophan, so it likely arises from a read error. The rearrangement uses TRBV6-4 and TRBJ1-2; D not resolved. CDR1 MRHNA and CDR2 SNTAGT come from the germline V gene. This CDR3 has 14 residues. V was pared by 5 bases and J by 0 bases, with 10 bases between. The CDR3 is CASSPDGTNYGYTL. The CDR3 DNA follows: TGTGCCAGCAGTCCAGACGGTACTAACTATGGCTACACCCTC.

This clonotype has ten or more counts. This sequence joins TRBV28 and TRBJ2-7, with 7 bases identical to TRBD1. Per germline, CDR1 MDHEN and CDR2 SYDVKM. V gave up 6 bases and J gave up 2 bases; unmatched junction bases: 7. The CDR3 length is 14 residues. The CDR3: CASSTSGGTYEQYF. CDR3 coding DNA: TGTGCCAGCAGCACCTCAGGGGGTACCTACGAGCAGTACTTC. Supplemented by reference TRBV28 and TRBJ2-7, the full variable domain reads DVKVTQSSRYLVKRTGEKVFLECVQDMDHENMFWYRQDPGLGLRLIYFSYDVKMKEKGDIPEGYSVSREKKERFSLILESASTNQTSMYLCASSTSGGTYEQYFGPGTRLTVT.

This chain connects TRBV24-1 to TRBJ2-7; 8 nucleotides line up with TRBD1. This CDR3 is 14 amino acids long. The V segment lost 4 bases and the J segment 6 bases; nucleotides outside the gene matches: 7. Germline-derived CDR1 and CDR2 are KGHDR and SFDVKD. The CDR3 protein is CATSDLTGGAEQYF. For the CDR3, the DNA is TGTGCCACCAGTGACTTAACAGGGGGAGCCGAGCAGTACTTC.

Concerning this clonotype: The junction shows a germline mismatch at one end, possibly a read error. The V and J genes are TRBV20-1 and TRBJ1-1; tentative D call: TRBD1 (5 bases). Germline V CDR1 and CDR2: DFQATT, SNEGSKA (reference sequence). The CDR3 extends over 12 amino acids. CDR3 DNA sequence: TGCGGTGCTCCTCAGGGTTCCGCTGAAGCTTTCTTT. This encodes CGAPQGSAEAFF.

In this sample, this clonotype turned up many times. The chain uses TRBV28 and TRBJ2-7; D is uncertain. Trimming cost V 5 bases and J 6 bases, with 11 bases left between them. The CDR3 runs to 12 residues. CDR1 is MDHEN, CDR2 SYDVKM, per germline. Here the CDR3 DNA reads TGTGCCAGCAGTACCCCACGGCTCGAGCAGTACTTC. It codes for CASSTPRLEQYF.

This chain joins TRBV20-1 and TRBJ2-7; TRBD1 is a possible D gene (6 bases). Germline CDR1 is DFQATT and CDR2 is SNEGSKA (reference sequence). The V and J ends lost 1 base and 6 bases respectively, with 13 bases between them. The CDR3 is 13 residues long. Here the CDR3 DNA reads TGCAGTGCTAGAGCCTTCGACAGGCGCGAGCAGTACTTC. It encodes CSARAFDRREQYF.

The chain uses TRBV18 and TRBJ1-3; D gene uncertain. CDR1 is KGHSH, CDR2 LQKENI, per germline. CDR3 size: 14 residues. The V end lost 6 bases, the J end lost 0 bases, and 9 bases lay between the germline ends. Here the CDR3 reads CASSPNYSGNTIYF. DNA for the CDR3: TGTGCCAGCTCTCCCAATTACTCTGGAAACACCATATATTTT. Drawing the rest from reference TRBV18 and TRBJ1-3, the complete variable domain is NAGVMQNPRHLVRRRGQEARLRCSPMKGHSHVYWYRQLPEEGLKFMVYLQKENIIDESGMPKERFSAEFPKEGPSILRIQQVVRGDSAAYFCASSPNYSGNTIYFGEGSWLTVV.

The chain combines TRBV9 with TRBJ2-7; D not resolved. Trimming took 0 bases from V and 2 from J, leaving 9 bases between them. Germline CDR1 SGDLS, CDR2 YYNGEE. The CDR3 spans 14 residues. In DNA form, the CDR3 reads TGTGCCAGCAGCGTAGACTGGAGCGCCTACGAGCAGTACTTC. Protein product: CASSVDWSAYEQYF. The entire variable domain, with the rest obtained from reference TRBV9 and TRBJ2-7, is as follows: DSGVTQTPKHLITATGQRVTLRCSPRSGDLSVYWYQQSLDQGLQFLIQYYNGEERAKGNILERFSAQQFPDLHSELNLSSLELGDSALYFCASSVDWSAYEQYFGPGTRLTVT.